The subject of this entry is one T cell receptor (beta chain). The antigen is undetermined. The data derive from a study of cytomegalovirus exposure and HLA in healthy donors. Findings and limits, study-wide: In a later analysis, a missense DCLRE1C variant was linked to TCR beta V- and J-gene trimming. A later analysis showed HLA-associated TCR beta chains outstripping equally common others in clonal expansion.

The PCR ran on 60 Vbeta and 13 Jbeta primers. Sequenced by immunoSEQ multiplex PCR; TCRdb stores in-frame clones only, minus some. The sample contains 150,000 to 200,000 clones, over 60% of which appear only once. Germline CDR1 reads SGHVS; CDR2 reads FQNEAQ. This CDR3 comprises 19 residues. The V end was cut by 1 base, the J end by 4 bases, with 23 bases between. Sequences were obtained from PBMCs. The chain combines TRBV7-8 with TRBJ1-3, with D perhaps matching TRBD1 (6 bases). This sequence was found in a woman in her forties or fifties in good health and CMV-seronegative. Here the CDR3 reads CASSLGSTGTIASGNTIYF. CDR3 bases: TGTGCCAGCAGCTTAGGGAGTACAGGGACGATAGCTTCCGGAAACACCATATATTTT.